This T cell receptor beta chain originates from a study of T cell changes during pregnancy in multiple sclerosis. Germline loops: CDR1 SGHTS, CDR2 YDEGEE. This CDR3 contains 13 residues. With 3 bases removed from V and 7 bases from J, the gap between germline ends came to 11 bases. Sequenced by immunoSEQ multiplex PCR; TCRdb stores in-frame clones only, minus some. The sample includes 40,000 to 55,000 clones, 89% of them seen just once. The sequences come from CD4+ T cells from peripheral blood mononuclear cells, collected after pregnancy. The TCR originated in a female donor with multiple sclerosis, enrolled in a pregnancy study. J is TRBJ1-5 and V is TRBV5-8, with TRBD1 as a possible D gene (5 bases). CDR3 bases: TGTGCCAGCAGCTCGAAACCAGGGCAGCCCCAGCATTTT. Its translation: CASSSKPGQPQHF. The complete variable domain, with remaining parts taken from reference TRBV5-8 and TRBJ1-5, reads EAGVTQSPTHLIKTRGQQATLRCSPISGHTSVYWYQQALGLGLQFLLWYDEGEERNRGNFPPRFSGRQFPNYSSELNVNALELEDSALYLCASSSKPGQPQHFGDGTRLSIL.